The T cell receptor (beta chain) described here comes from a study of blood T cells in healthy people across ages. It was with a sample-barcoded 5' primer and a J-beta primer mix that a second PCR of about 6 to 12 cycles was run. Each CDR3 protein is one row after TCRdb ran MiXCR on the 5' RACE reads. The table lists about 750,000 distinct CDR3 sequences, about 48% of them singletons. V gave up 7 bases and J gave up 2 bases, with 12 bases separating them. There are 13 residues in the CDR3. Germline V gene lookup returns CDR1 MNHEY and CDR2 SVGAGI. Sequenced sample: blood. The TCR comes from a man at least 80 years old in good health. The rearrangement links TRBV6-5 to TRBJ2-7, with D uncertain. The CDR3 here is CASTRFGPYEQYF. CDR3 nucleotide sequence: TGTGCCAGCACCCGGTTTGGGCCCTACGAGCAGTACTTC.